These T cell receptor beta chains were read from a single sample in a study of cytomegalovirus exposure and HLA in healthy donors. Sequencing used immunoSEQ multiplex PCR; TCRdb keeps in-frame clones, though not all of them. The sample contains roughly 180,000 clones, roughly 73% of which appear only once. The specimen was PBMCs. The source of these receptors is a woman in her 40s in good health and CMV-seropositive. CDR3s leave out the opening cysteine and the closing phenylalanine or tryptophan.

cdr3_aa j_call v_call
AISKGQGSGYT TRBJ1-2 TRBV10-3
ASTNRAGGSYEQY TRBJ2-7 TRBV6-5
ASSPYDRLGSSYNEQF TRBJ2-1 TRBV2
ATSRDILRVNNYGYT TRBJ1-2 TRBV15
ASSLTGGASYGYT TRBJ1-2 TRBV27
ASSARQGAGTEAF TRBJ1-1 TRBV19
ASSSSSDEQF TRBJ2-1 TRBV27
ASNRGQNEQY TRBJ2-7 TRBV25-1
ASSNKGGEGTGELF TRBJ2-2 TRBV5-4
SVGPDRVSYGYT TRBJ1-2 TRBV29-1
ATSRDRGNQPQH TRBJ1-5 TRBV15
ATSRGGTAATNEKLF TRBJ1-4 TRBV15
ASRNDFNEQF TRBJ2-1 TRBV28
ASSRAGQATYEQY TRBJ2-7 TRBV4-3
ASSQIPSPGQETQY TRBJ2-5 TRBV4-1
SVRAGYGYT TRBJ1-2 TRBV29-1
ASSQGGAGGTYEQY TRBJ2-7 TRBV4-3
AWSVNYYGYT TRBJ1-2 TRBV30
ASSPSTVNTEAF TRBJ1-1 TRBV7-3
ASSRSGRTYEQY . TRBV7-2
ASSQLAGGPPDTQY TRBJ2-3 TRBV4-3
ASSIRDRAPEQY TRBJ2-7 TRBV28
ASSLALRSGELF TRBJ2-2 TRBV7-2
ASSLSGGTLTHGYT TRBJ1-2 TRBV7-9
ASTPRDKVGYEQY TRBJ2-7 TRBV5-6
ASSLGTGGSYEQY TRBJ2-7 TRBV28
ASRGTSGNYNEQF TRBJ2-1 TRBV5-4
ASSSNTEAF TRBJ1-1 TRBV19
ASSEFGVETQY TRBJ2-5 TRBV25-1
ASRPWGQGVLH TRBJ1-5 TRBV7-2
ASSDMPGGPVDEQY TRBJ2-7 TRBV6-1
ASSLVTGGYT TRBJ1-2 TRBV5-4
ASSIGPQSYNEQF TRBJ2-1 TRBV19
ASSSWASGSTDTQY TRBJ2-3 TRBV7-2
ASSVGLAGESEQF TRBJ2-1 TRBV9
ASSKARAGGWSGNTIY TRBJ1-3 TRBV21-1
ASRTSGNEQF TRBJ2-1 TRBV19
ASSVVPRAEAF TRBJ1-1 TRBV9
ASRGTRQY TRBJ2-5 TRBV27
ASKSTQGPSYEQY TRBJ2-7 TRBV7-3
ASSTGTSGPSTDTQY TRBJ2-3 TRBV5-1
ASRFRDRVGQPQH TRBJ1-5 TRBV28
ASSFSSYEQY TRBJ2-7 TRBV28
ASSVEGTGSQDTQY TRBJ2-3 TRBV9
ASTRVGEAF TRBJ1-1 TRBV19
ASSLGLDGDNEQF TRBJ2-1 TRBV5-4
ASSSRTGTEKLF TRBJ1-4 TRBV11-1
ASSPHRVGTEAF TRBJ1-1 TRBV7-2
ASSLHGQGNTIY TRBJ1-3 TRBV27
ASSLTSYGYT TRBJ1-2 TRBV5-8
ASNPGGEGRTDTQY TRBJ2-3 TRBV9
AWSLTNTDTQY TRBJ2-3 TRBV30
ASSFTYEQY TRBJ2-7 TRBV27
ASSLSAGLSTGELF TRBJ2-2 TRBV7-3
ASSSQGAGASNQPQH TRBJ1-5 TRBV19
ASRITGDNEKLF TRBJ1-4 TRBV5-1
ASSLRDTQY TRBJ2-3 TRBV13